This T cell receptor beta chain was recovered during a study of shared clonotypes between healthy human individuals. Study as a whole: Two women and three men aged 18 to 49 served as donors. Three CD4 naive, three CD4 memory, two CD8 naive and one CD8 memory plate were used per donor.

Those who donated, Caucasian adults without exception, all lived in Nashville, Tennessee. Produced via immunoSEQ multiplex PCR; TCRdb's table is partial and in-frame only. The data show under 850,000 clones, 55% to 75% seen once. This clone has ten or more counts. The target antigen is unknown. Study-wide results and limits: Among the subsets, naive ones generally showed larger estimated richness than memory ones.

Trimming cost V 10 bases and J 1 base; bases outside gene matches: 18. The CDR3 sequence is 19 residues long. Germline values: CDR1 SNHLY, CDR2 FYNNEI. This sequence originates from a woman in her twenties or thirties in good health. Sequencing used memory CD4+ T cells sorted from blood. Subset here: CD45RA-negative fraction. This chain joins TRBV2 and TRBJ2-3; 12 bases align to TRBD2. CDR3 sequence (DNA): TGTGCCACCCTACCCATTGGGCTAGCGGGAGGGCCTGGCACAGATACGCAGTATTTT. Translation: CATLPIGLAGGPGTDTQYF.